This TCR beta chain was identified in a study of blood T cell repertoires in COVID-19. Across the study: Donors in the United States, Italy and Spain gave samples during acute or convalescent COVID-19. PBMCs, B-cell-depleted T cells, or T cells were the source of the cDNA or gDNA that made up the material.

Per the original methods: How many nucleated cells were present was estimated from reference gene primer amplification. Libraries were prepared by immunoSEQ multiplex PCR; TCRdb keeps only in-frame clonotypes and omits some of them. V and J calls and clone size follow that table, whereas D and trimming were derived from the DNA. The table lists 150,000 or so clones, roughly 78% of them singletons. This TCR came from a human donor with acute or convalescent COVID-19. The donor label of this sample is uncertain. The sample comprised peripheral blood.

CDR3 region: CASSQGIGVPEANVLTF. The CDR3 nucleotides are TGTGCCAGCAGCCAAGGGATAGGGGTCCCCGAGGCCAACGTCCTGACTTTC. The chain combines TRBV4-2 with TRBJ2-6, with a possible D match to TRBD1 (5 bases). The V gene lost 1 base and the J gene lost 6 bases, with 16 bases spanning the gap. Per germline, CDR1 LGHNA and CDR2 YNFKEQ. The CDR3 runs 17 residues.